The 20 T cell receptor beta chains in this list originate from one sample, sequenced in a study of beta chain features in type 1 diabetes. Overall study results and limits: Across all four CD4+ subsets, people with type 1 diabetes showed modestly shorter TCRB CDR3s.

Sequenced material consisted of expressed TCRB transcripts (all of the isolated RNA was reverse transcribed). TCRdb keeps only in-frame clones here, not all; method: immunoSEQ multiplex PCR. The table has about 240,000 clones, roughly 13% seen once; the top ten hold around 0.019%. Which antigens these TCRs recognize remains unknown. The sequenced sample consisted of naive CD4+ T cells from blood. These receptors originate from a man under 40 with type 1 diabetes.

With regard to this clone: The junction shows a germline mismatch at one end, possibly a read error. V and J are TRBV7-7 and TRBJ2-7; TRBD1 matches 8 bases. There are 15 residues in the CDR3. Germline loops: CDR1 SSHAT, CDR2 FNYEAQ (reference sequence). The CDR3 DNA reads TGTGCCAACAGCGCCGGGACAGGTAGCTCCTACGAGCAGTACTTC. Its translation: CANSAGTGSSYEQYF.

The V gene is TRBV4-2, the J gene TRBJ2-6, with D hard to call. The CDR3 covers 17 residues. Per germline, CDR1 LGHNA and CDR2 YNFKEQ. Between the trimmed V and J ends, which lost 1 base and 0 bases, there was a span of 10 bases. CDR3 nucleotide sequence: TGTGCCAGCAGCCAAGGGGCAGGCCCCTCTGGGGCCAACGTCCTGACTTTC. It encodes CASSQGAGPSGANVLTF.

This clone was detected only a few times. The V gene is TRBV6-5, the J gene TRBJ2-1; the D gene is possibly TRBD2 (6 bases). Germline CDR1 reads MNHEY; CDR2 reads SVGAGI. The CDR3 runs to 13 residues. Trimming removed 0 bases from V and 10 bases from J, with 10 bases in between. CDR3 region: CASSYSGREEQFF. Here the CDR3 DNA reads TGTGCCAGCAGTTACTCGGGTCGGGAGGAGCAGTTCTTC.

This clone was recorded a few times. The rearrangement links TRBV25-1 to TRBJ1-3; D remains ambiguous. V was clipped by 2 bases and J by 0 bases, with 8 bases between them. Germline values: CDR1 MGHDK, CDR2 SYGVNS. CDR3 length: 15 amino acids. CDR3: CASSEKVSSGNTIYF. The CDR3 DNA follows: TGTGCCAGCAGTGAAAAAGTGAGCTCTGGAAACACCATATATTTT.

The chain employs TRBV30 and TRBJ1-1, with TRBD1 identical over 8 bases. The germline CDR1 and CDR2 sequences are GTSNPN and SVGIG (reference sequence). V shed 3 bases, J shed 2 bases, and the junction held 2 bases outside the gene matches. CDR3 length: 13 residues. Here the CDR3 reads CAWSQGANTEAFF. Written as DNA, the CDR3 is TGTGCCTGGAGCCAGGGGGCAAACACTGAAGCTTTCTTT.

This clone was found a few times. CDR3 residues: CASTLGRGASDSGYTF. CDR3 nucleotides: TGTGCCAGCACCCTTGGGAGGGGCGCTTCTGATAGTGGCTACACCTTC. This chain links TRBV2 with TRBJ1-2; a possible D gene is TRBD1 (5 bases). The germline gives CDR1 SNHLY, CDR2 FYNNEI. The V gene lost 7 bases and the J gene lost 7 bases, with 25 bases spanning the gap. The CDR3 totals 16 residues.

The genes are TRBV25-1 and TRBJ2-1; TRBD2 matches 13 bases. J gave up 6 bases and V 3 bases, and 8 bases lay outside the gene matches. CDR3 size: 17 residues. Germline V gene data show CDR1 as MGHDK and CDR2 as SYGVNS. The CDR3, as DNA: TGTGCCAGCAGTGACGCCGGACTAGCGGGAGCCGGCAATGAGCAGTTCTTC. Amino acids: CASSDAGLAGAGNEQFF.

This chain uses TRBV27 with TRBJ1-5, with no clear D. The CDR3 spans 14 residues. Per germline, CDR1 MNHEY and CDR2 SMNVEV (reference sequence). The V gene lost 3 bases and the J gene lost 0 bases, with 6 bases spanning the gap. CDR3 sequence (DNA): TGTGCCAGCAGTTTGTACAGTAGCAATCAGCCCCAGCATTTT. The encoded protein is CASSLYSSNQPQHF.

In this sample, this clone turned up a few times. This chain uses TRBV2 with TRBJ1-1; weak D call: TRBD1 (5 bases). Trimming cost V 3 bases and J 4 bases, with 12 bases left between them. Germline V CDR1 and CDR2: SNHLY, FYNNEI. The CDR3 is 14 amino acids. The CDR3 loop reads CASSEVGGSTEAFF. Here the CDR3 DNA reads TGTGCCAGCAGTGAGGTGGGGGGATCCACTGAAGCTTTCTTT. The full variable domain, in which reference TRBV2 and TRBJ1-1 provide the parts outside the CDR3, is EPEVTQTPSHQVTQMGQEVILRCVPISNHLYFYWYRQILGQKVEFLVSFYNNEISEKSEIFDDQFSVERPDGSNFTLKIRSTKLEDSAMYFCASSEVGGSTEAFFGQGTRLTVV.

This clone has a handful of counts. The rearrangement joins TRBV4-2 to TRBJ2-7; 12 bases match TRBD1. The V gene's germline CDR1 is LGHNA and CDR2 YNFKEQ. The V and J ends lost 3 bases and 4 bases, in that order; junction bases with no gene match: 10. This CDR3 contains 17 residues. CDR3 amino acids: CASSQFRPGQGAYEQYF. Here the CDR3 DNA reads TGTGCCAGCAGCCAGTTCCGACCGGGACAGGGGGCTTACGAGCAGTACTTC.

V and J are TRBV5-6 and TRBJ2-1; TRBD1 aligns across 8 bases. Germline loops: CDR1 SGHDT, CDR2 YYEEEE. The CDR3 is 15 residues long. V lost 1 base, J lost 3 bases, and 3 bases stayed unmatched. The CDR3 loop reads CASSLFDRGYNEQFF. The CDR3 DNA is TGTGCCAGCAGCTTGTTCGACAGGGGCTACAATGAGCAGTTCTTC.

This clone turned up a few times. V gene TRBV5-1 combines with J gene TRBJ2-7, with D possibly matching TRBD2 (5 bases). Germline CDR1 is SGHRS and CDR2 is YFSETQ. The CDR3 sequence is 15 residues long. Deletions cut 0 bases from V and 2 bases from J, with 12 bases between. The CDR3 protein is CASSLVARGTYEQYF. The CDR3 region has the DNA TGCGCCAGCAGCTTGGTCGCCCGGGGTACCTACGAGCAGTACTTC.

The V gene is TRBV5-1, the J gene TRBJ2-2; 8 bases agree with TRBD1. V lost 4 bases and J lost 4; bases outside the gene matches: 9. This CDR3 is built from 16 residues. The germline V gene encodes CDR1 SGHRS and CDR2 YFSETQ. In DNA form, the CDR3 reads TGCGCCAGCAGCGTCTCAGGGGGCGCGGGCACCGGGGAGCTGTTTTTT. Its translation is CASSVSGGAGTGELFF.

This clone showed up just a few times. The rearrangement uses TRBV9 and TRBJ1-2; 9 positions match TRBD1. The V gene end was trimmed by 2 bases and the J gene end by 2 bases; junction bases not matched to a gene: 7. The CDR3 is 16 residues long. The germline CDR1 and CDR2 sequences are SGDLS and YYNGEE. CDR3 sequence (DNA): TGTGCCAGCAGCGTGGGGACAGGGAAAAACAACTATGGCTACACCTTC. Translation gives CASSVGTGKNNYGYTF.

The chain links TRBV7-2 to TRBJ1-5; 7 nucleotides line up with TRBD1. Looked up from germline, CDR1 is SGHTA and CDR2 is FQGNSA. V was clipped by 5 bases and J by 6 bases; unmatched bases: 1. This CDR3 contains 12 residues. DNA for the CDR3: TGTGCCAGCAGCAACAGGGGTCAGCCCCAGCATTTT. This encodes CASSNRGQPQHF.

This clone has just a few counts. The chain carries TRBV4-1 and TRBJ2-3, with D tentatively TRBD1 (7 bases). Trimming left V 7 bases short and J 7 bases short, with 12 bases between. CDR1 is MGHRA and CDR2 is YSYEKL in the germline V gene. The CDR3 covers 12 residues. The CDR3 reads CASNPGGNTQYF. The CDR3 DNA sequence: TGCGCCAGCAATCCAGGGGGGAATACGCAGTATTTT.

The chain recombines TRBV6-1 with TRBJ2-7, with 9 bases lining up with TRBD1. The CDR3 spans 15 residues. Germline CDR1 MNHNS, CDR2 SASEGT. J lost 5 bases, V lost 11 bases, and 16 bases had no gene match. CDR3 bases: TGTGCCGGAGGGGACAGGGAGAGTCCGGTAGACGAGCAGTACTTC. This translates into CAGGDRESPVDEQYF.

This clone was counted only a few times. The gene calls are TRBV5-1 and TRBJ1-6, with 9 bases aligning to TRBD1. Per germline, CDR1 SGHRS and CDR2 YFSETQ. The CDR3 runs to 12 residues. V gave up 7 bases and J gave up 7 bases; unmatched junction bases: 0. This chain's CDR3 is CASGTGNSPLHF. The CDR3 nucleotides are TGCGCCAGCGGGACAGGGAATTCACCCCTCCACTTT.

In its sample, this clone was seen a few times. The V call is TRBV7-6, the J call TRBJ2-1; 8 bases fit TRBD1. Looked up from germline, CDR1 is SGHVS and CDR2 is FNYEAQ. Losses at the gene ends were 0 bases for V and 4 bases for J; bases not matched to a gene: 5. The CDR3 totals 16 residues. CDR3 nucleotide sequence: TGTGCCAGCAGCTTAGCGCCCGGACAGGGTTACAATGAGCAGTTCTTC. This gives the protein CASSLAPGQGYNEQFF. The full variable domain, in which reference TRBV7-6 and TRBJ2-1 provide the parts outside the CDR3, is GAGVSQSPRYKVTKRGQDVALRCDPISGHVSLYWYRQALGQGPEFLTYFNYEAQQDKSGLPNDRFSAERPEGSISTLTIQRTEQRDSAMYRCASSLAPGQGYNEQFFGPGTRLTVL.

This clone was counted only a few times. The chain uses TRBV25-1 and TRBJ1-4, with D tentatively TRBD1 (5 bases). The CDR3 sequence is 15 residues long. The V and J ends lost 3 bases and 0 bases respectively, with 8 bases between them. Per the germline V gene, CDR1 is MGHDK and CDR2 is SYGVNS. The CDR3, as DNA: TGTGCCAGCAGTGAGGGGGGTGCAACTAATGAAAAACTGTTTTTT. Residues: CASSEGGATNEKLFF. Full variable domain (outside the CDR3, taken from reference TRBV25-1 and TRBJ1-4): EADIYQTPRYLVIGTGKKITLECSQTMGHDKMYWYQQDPGMELHLIHYSYGVNSTEKGDLSSESTVSRIRTEHFPLTLESARPSHTSQYLCASSEGGATNEKLFFGSGTQLSVL.